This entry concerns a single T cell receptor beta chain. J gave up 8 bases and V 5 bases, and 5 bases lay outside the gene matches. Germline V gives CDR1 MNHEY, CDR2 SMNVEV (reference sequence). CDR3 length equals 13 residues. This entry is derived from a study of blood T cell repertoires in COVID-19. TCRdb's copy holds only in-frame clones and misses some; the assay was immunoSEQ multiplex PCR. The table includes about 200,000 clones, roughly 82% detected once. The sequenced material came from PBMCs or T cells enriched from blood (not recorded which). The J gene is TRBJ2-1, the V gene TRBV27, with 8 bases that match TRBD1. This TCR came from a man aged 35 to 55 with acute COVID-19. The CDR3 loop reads CASSLTGVHEQFF. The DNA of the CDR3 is TGTGCCAGCAGTCTGACAGGGGTTCATGAGCAGTTCTTC.